This TCR beta chain is drawn from a study of cytomegalovirus exposure and HLA in healthy donors. Points from the study as a whole: Among the CMV-associated chains, three were confirmed in vitro as specific for CMV antigens. CMV serostatus alone was available as immune exposure information. Further analysis was carried out later, and it showed several of the most significant clusters appearing linked to common viral pathogens. Across HLA loci, a later analysis found differing TCR association rates, with DRB1 most and HLA-C fewest.

Primers: 60 Vbeta forward and 13 Jbeta reverse. Libraries were prepared by immunoSEQ multiplex PCR; TCRdb keeps only in-frame clonotypes and omits some of them. The sample carries about 180,000 clones, around 80% recorded once. CDR3 length equals 17 residues. On this clone: Its antigen remains unidentified.

The material sequenced was PBMCs. The receptor was derived from a girl under 18 in good health and CMV-seropositive. This rearrangement joins TRBV1 to TRBJ2-1; the D call in the table, TRBD2, was not verified against the DNA. TRBV1 constitutes a pseudogene. The CDR3 reads CTSSQDSAGAPYNEQFF. The CDR3 DNA sequence: TGCACCAGCAGCCAAGACAGCGCGGGAGCCCCCTACAATGAGCAGTTCTTC.